This TCR beta chain emerged from a study of CD8 T cells in ankylosing spondylitis. Findings of the study overall: Roughly eight highly homologous variants made up a TCR beta motif that seemed to typify ankylosing spondylitis blood. Earlier studies detected some motif variants in reactive arthritis synovial fluid and blood. Reportedly, disease-linked clones are significantly enriched in ankylosing spondylitis patients' matched synovial fluid.

Each TCR beta library was made by quantitative 5'-RACE that incorporated molecular barcodes. TCRdb re-derived calls from the 5' RACE reads in MiXCR, one entry per CDR3 protein. The sample consists of more than 200,000 distinct CDR3 sequences, more than 20% of them appearing once. At least ten counts were recorded for this clonotype. What it recognizes is unknown. Germline values: CDR1 MGHDK, CDR2 SYGVNS. V lost 1 base to trimming and J lost 0 bases, with 16 bases between them. The CDR3 length is 18 residues. This clonotype was obtained from a male donor with ankylosing spondylitis or in good health (not recorded which). This chain joins TRBV25-1 and TRBJ2-1, with D unclear. The sample comprised blood, either unsorted or a sorted T cell fraction (not recorded which). CDR3 in DNA: TGTGCCAGCAGTGAATCCCCCTCCGTTCATCCCTCCTACAATGAGCAGTTCTTC. Its protein product is CASSESPSVHPSYNEQFF.